This T cell receptor (beta chain) was identified during a study of shared clonotypes between healthy human individuals. Study details: The cohort had a couple of women and a few men, ages 18 to 49.

The assay was carried out at the deep level. This table comes from immunoSEQ multiplex PCR, and its TCRdb copy is limited to in-frame clones, with some not included. The sample holds roughly 2,500,000 clones, 80% to 95% seen once. The germline CDR1 and CDR2 sequences are ENHRY and SYGVKD. The CDR3 length is 19 residues. V lost 0 bases and J lost 5; bases outside the gene matches: 18. The TCR was taken from a man between 18 and 35 years old in good health. Some clones in this sample may be carry-over from other donors' samples. V is TRBV10-3 and J is TRBJ2-5; 7 nucleotides match TRBD1. Sequenced sample: naive CD4+ T cells from PBMCs. Documented subset: CD45RA+ positively selected. The CDR3 nucleotides are TGTGCCATCAGTGAGTCCAGGCAGGGGGTTCGAAGGACCGAGGAGACCCAGTACTTC. Residues: CAISESRQGVRRTEETQYF.